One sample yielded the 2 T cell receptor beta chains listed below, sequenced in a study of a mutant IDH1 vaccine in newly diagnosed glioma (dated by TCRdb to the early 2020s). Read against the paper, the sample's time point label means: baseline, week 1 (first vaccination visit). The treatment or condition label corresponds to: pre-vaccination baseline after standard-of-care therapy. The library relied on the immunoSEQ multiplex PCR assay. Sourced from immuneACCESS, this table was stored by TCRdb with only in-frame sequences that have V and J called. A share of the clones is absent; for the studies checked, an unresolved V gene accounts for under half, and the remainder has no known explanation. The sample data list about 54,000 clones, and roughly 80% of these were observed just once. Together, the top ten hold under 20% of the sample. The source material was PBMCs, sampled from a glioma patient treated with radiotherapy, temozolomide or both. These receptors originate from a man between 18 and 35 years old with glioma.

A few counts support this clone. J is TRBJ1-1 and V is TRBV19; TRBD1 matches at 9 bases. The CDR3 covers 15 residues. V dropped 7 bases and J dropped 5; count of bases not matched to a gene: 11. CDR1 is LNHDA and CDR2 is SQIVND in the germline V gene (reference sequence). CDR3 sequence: CASTRDRAFRTEAFF. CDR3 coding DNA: TGTGCCAGTACTAGGGACAGGGCATTCAGAACTGAAGCTTTCTTT. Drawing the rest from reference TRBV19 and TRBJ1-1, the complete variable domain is DGGITQSPKYLFRKEGQNVTLSCEQNLNHDAMYWYRQDPGQGLRLIYYSQIVNDFQKGDIAEGYSVSREKKESFPLTVTSAQKNPTAFYLCASTRDRAFRTEAFFGQGTRLTVV.

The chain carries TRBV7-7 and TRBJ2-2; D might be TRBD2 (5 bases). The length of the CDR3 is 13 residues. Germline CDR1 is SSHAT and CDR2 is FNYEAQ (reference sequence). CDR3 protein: CASALGSGGELFF. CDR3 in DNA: TGTGCTAGCGCATTAGGGAGTGGCGGGGAGCTGTTTTTT.